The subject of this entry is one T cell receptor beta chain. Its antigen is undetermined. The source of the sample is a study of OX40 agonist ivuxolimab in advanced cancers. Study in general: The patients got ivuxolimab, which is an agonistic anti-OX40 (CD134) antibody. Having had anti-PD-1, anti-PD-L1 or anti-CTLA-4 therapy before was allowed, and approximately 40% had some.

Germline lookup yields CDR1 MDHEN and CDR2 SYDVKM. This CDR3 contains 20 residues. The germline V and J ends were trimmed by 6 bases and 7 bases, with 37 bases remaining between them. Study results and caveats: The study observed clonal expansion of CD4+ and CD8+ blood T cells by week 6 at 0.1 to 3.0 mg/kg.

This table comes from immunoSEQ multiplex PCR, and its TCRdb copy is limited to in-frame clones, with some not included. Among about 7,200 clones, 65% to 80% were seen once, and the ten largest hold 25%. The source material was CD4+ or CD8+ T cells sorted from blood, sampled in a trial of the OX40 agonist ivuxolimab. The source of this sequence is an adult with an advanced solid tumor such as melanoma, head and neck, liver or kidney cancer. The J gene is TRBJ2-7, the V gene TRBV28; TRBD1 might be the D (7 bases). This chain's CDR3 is CASSQERTGQTSRDFFEQYF. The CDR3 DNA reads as TGTGCCAGCAGCCAAGAACGGACAGGACAAACGTCCCGGGACTTTTTTGAGCAGTACTTC.